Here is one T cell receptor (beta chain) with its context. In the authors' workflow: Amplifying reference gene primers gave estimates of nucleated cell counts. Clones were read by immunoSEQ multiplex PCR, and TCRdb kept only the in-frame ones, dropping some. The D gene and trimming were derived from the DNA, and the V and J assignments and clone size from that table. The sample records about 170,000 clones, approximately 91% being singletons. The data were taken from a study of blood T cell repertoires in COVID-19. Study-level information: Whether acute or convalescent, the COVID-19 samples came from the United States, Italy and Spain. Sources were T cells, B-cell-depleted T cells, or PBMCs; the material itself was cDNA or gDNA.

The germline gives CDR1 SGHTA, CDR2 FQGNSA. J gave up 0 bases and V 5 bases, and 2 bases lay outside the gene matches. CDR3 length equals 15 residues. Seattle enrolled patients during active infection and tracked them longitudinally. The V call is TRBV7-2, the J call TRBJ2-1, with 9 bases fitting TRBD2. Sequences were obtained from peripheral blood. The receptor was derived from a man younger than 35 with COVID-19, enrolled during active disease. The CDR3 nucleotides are TGTGCCAGCAGCCTTAGCGGGAGCTCCTACAATGAGCAGTTCTTC. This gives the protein CASSLSGSSYNEQFF.